These 32 T cell receptor beta chains originate from one sample sequenced in a study of CD8 T cells in Susac syndrome. Random-hexamer reverse transcription was applied to roughly 0.45 to 1 ug RNA. TCRdb re-derived calls from the immunoSEQ multiplex PCR reads in MiXCR, one entry per CDR3 protein. The sample records some 240,000 distinct CDR3 sequences, 90% to 96% being singletons. The sequencing input was CD4+ T cells from PBMCs. The origin of the receptors is a human donor with Susac syndrome.

The chain recombines TRBV29-1 with TRBJ2-3; 16 positions match TRBD2. CDR3 length: 15 amino acids. The V and J ends lost 6 bases and 6 bases, in that order; junction bases with no gene match: 6. Germline CDR1 reads SQVTM; CDR2 reads ANQGSEA. CDR3 sequence: CSVTLGLAGGDTQYF. In DNA, the CDR3 is TGCAGCGTGACCCTGGGACTAGCGGGAGGGGATACGCAGTATTTT.

The V and J genes are TRBV25-1 and TRBJ1-5; D may be TRBD1 (6 bases). This CDR3 has 14 residues. Per germline, CDR1 MGHDK and CDR2 SYGVNS. V was cut by 5 bases and J by 4 bases, with 12 bases left in between. CDR3 DNA: TGTGCCAGCAGTCCACAGGGCCCTAATCAGCCCCAGCATTTT. Encoded protein: CASSPQGPNQPQHF. Looking up the rest from reference TRBV25-1 and TRBJ1-5 gives the full variable domain: EADIYQTPRYLVIGTGKKITLECSQTMGHDKMYWYQQDPGMELHLIHYSYGVNSTEKGDLSSESTVSRIRTEHFPLTLESARPSHTSQYLCASSPQGPNQPQHFGDGTRLSIL.

The chain recombines TRBV30 with TRBJ1-4, with D tentatively TRBD1 (6 bases). Germline CDR1 and CDR2: GTSNPN and SVGIG (reference sequence). CDR3 length: 15 amino acids. V dropped 3 bases and J dropped 0 bases, with 11 bases sitting between them. In DNA, the CDR3 is TGTGCCTGGAGGGGGGGCACCTCAACTAATGAAAAACTGTTTTTT. It yields the protein CAWRGGTSTNEKLFF.

The chain links TRBV12-3 or TRBV12-4 to TRBJ2-4, with D perhaps matching TRBD2 (5 bases). The length of the CDR3 is 13 residues. Trimming took 9 bases from V and 0 from J, leaving 9 bases between them. CDR3 residues: CASTRGAKNIQYF. The CDR3 nucleotides read TGTGCCAGTACACGGGGAGCCAAAAACATTCAGTACTTC.

This clonotype was picked up one time. The gene calls are TRBV5-4 and TRBJ2-1; possibly TRBD2 for D (6 bases). The CDR3 covers 14 residues. Germline assignment: CDR1 SGHNT and CDR2 YYREEE (reference sequence). V was trimmed by 6 bases and J by 6 bases, leaving 16 bases between them. CDR3 sequence: CASNLRRDSNEQFF. Here the CDR3 DNA reads TGTGCCAGCAATTTGAGGCGGGACTCCAATGAGCAGTTCTTC.

The chain carries TRBV28 and TRBJ1-5; D remains ambiguous. Germline V gives CDR1 MDHEN, CDR2 SYDVKM. This CDR3 comprises 17 residues. The V end lost 6 bases, the J end lost 0 bases, and 18 bases lay between the germline ends. The CDR3 nucleotides read TGTGCCAGCAGCCGTAGGTCCCTACGACATAGCAATCAGCCCCAGCATTTT. Its protein product is CASSRRSLRHSNQPQHF.

The CDR3 DNA reads as TGTGCCAGCAGCCAAGGTACACAGGGGGCGATCGAGCAGTACTTC. It codes for CASSQGTQGAIEQYF. The chain couples TRBV3-1 to TRBJ2-7, with 9 bases identical to TRBD1. Germline lookup yields CDR1 LGHDT and CDR2 YNNKEL (reference sequence). The ends lost 1 base at V and 6 bases at J; junction bases unmatched: 7. The CDR3 extends over 15 amino acids.

The chain is built from TRBV6-6 and TRBJ1-2; 8 bases align to TRBD1. The CDR3 is made up of 15 amino acids. With V trimmed by 0 bases and J by 8 bases, 8 bases remained unmatched. Germline CDR1 reads MNHNY; CDR2 reads SVGAGI (reference sequence). The CDR3 sequence: CASSYSPDRAAGYTF. CDR3 sequence (DNA): TGTGCCAGCAGTTACTCCCCGGACAGGGCTGCCGGCTACACCTTC.

The gene calls are TRBV30 and TRBJ2-3; unclear D gene. The CDR3 extends over 15 amino acids. The germline V gene has CDR1 GTSNPN and CDR2 SVGIG (reference sequence). Trimming cost V 4 bases and J 1 base, with 15 bases left between them. CDR3 region: CAWTDLERGTDTQYF. Written as DNA, the CDR3 is TGTGCCTGGACCGACTTGGAACGTGGCACAGATACGCAGTATTTT.

The count of this clonotype is one. The chain couples TRBV20-1 to TRBJ2-6; no firm D call. CDR1 and CDR2 from the germline V gene are DFQATT and SNEGSKA (reference sequence). Trimming shortened V by 6 bases and J by 2 bases, and 20 bases separated the two germline ends. There are 17 residues in the CDR3. CDR3 DNA sequence: TGCAGTGCGCCGAGTGGTTCGGGTAGTCCTGGGGCCAACGTCCTGACTTTC. Its protein is CSAPSGSGSPGANVLTF.

The V gene is TRBV19, the J gene TRBJ1-2, with D hard to call. The CDR3 is 12 residues long. Germline CDR1 and CDR2: LNHDA and SQIVND (reference sequence). Trimming took off 4 bases at V and 2 bases at J, with 5 bases between the two ends. CDR3 sequence (DNA): TGTGCCAGTAGTACCCGGAACTATGGCTACACCTTC. Translated: CASSTRNYGYTF.

Here the CDR3 DNA reads TGTGCCAGCAGTCCCCTCCCGGACCCCTACGAGCAGTACTTC. As protein: CASSPLPDPYEQYF. V usage is TRBV27 and J usage is TRBJ2-7; D remains ambiguous. The CDR3 extends over 14 amino acids. Germline loops: CDR1 MNHEY, CDR2 SMNVEV (reference sequence). V was clipped by 5 bases and J by 2 bases, with 13 bases between them.

The chain joins TRBV20-1 to TRBJ2-1, with 10 nucleotides matching TRBD2. Germline V gene sequence: CDR1 DFQATT, CDR2 SNEGSKA (reference sequence). V lost 6 bases, J lost 4 bases, and 6 bases stayed unmatched. This CDR3 spans 14 amino acids. DNA for the CDR3: TGCAGTGCGCGTACTAGCGGGACTTACAATGAGCAGTTCTTC. Translated, it gives CSARTSGTYNEQFF.

J is TRBJ2-1 and V is TRBV18, with 7 nucleotides matching TRBD2. Per germline, CDR1 KGHSH and CDR2 LQKENI. V lost 0 bases and J lost 0; bases outside the gene matches: 2. The CDR3 has 16 residues. The CDR3 is CASSPPSGRSYNEQFF. The CDR3, as DNA: TGTGCCAGCTCACCACCTAGCGGGCGCTCCTACAATGAGCAGTTCTTC.

This chain links TRBV30 with TRBJ2-3; 7 bases map to TRBD2. Germline lookup yields CDR1 GTSNPN and CDR2 SVGIG (reference sequence). The CDR3 is 15 residues long. After removal of 4 bases from V and 0 bases from J, the junction contained 7 bases not matched to a gene. DNA of the CDR3: TGTGCCTGGATGGGCGGGAGTACCAGCACAGATACGCAGTATTTT. Encoded protein: CAWMGGSTSTDTQYF.

This rearrangement joins TRBV9 to TRBJ2-4, with D possibly being TRBD1 (7 bases). The CDR3 extends over 14 amino acids. V was trimmed by 2 bases and J by 8 bases, leaving 14 bases between them. The germline V gene encodes CDR1 SGDLS and CDR2 YYNGEE. CDR3 in amino acids: CASSVSTRGDIQYF. In DNA, the CDR3 is TGTGCCAGCAGCGTCAGTACCAGGGGGGACATTCAGTACTTC.

This clonotype was counted only a few times. The gene calls are TRBV7-6 and TRBJ1-5, with no clear D. This CDR3 has 13 residues. The germline V and J ends were trimmed by 3 bases and 5 bases, with 8 bases remaining between them. CDR1 is SGHVS and CDR2 is FNYEAQ in the germline V gene. The CDR3 sequence is CASSLNYDQPQHF. CDR3 coding DNA: TGTGCCAGCAGCTTGAATTACGATCAGCCCCAGCATTTT. The entire variable domain, with the rest obtained from reference TRBV7-6 and TRBJ1-5, is as follows: GAGVSQSPRYKVTKRGQDVALRCDPISGHVSLYWYRQALGQGPEFLTYFNYEAQQDKSGLPNDRFSAERPEGSISTLTIQRTEQRDSAMYRCASSLNYDQPQHFGDGTRLSIL.

The chain uses TRBV20-1 and TRBJ2-7, with TRBD1 matching 8 bases. CDR3 length equals 13 residues. V lost 5 bases and J lost 3; bases outside the gene matches: 6. The germline gives CDR1 DFQATT, CDR2 SNEGSKA (reference sequence). The CDR3 protein is CSASTDRGYEQYF. The CDR3 DNA follows: TGCAGTGCTTCCACTGACAGGGGCTACGAGCAGTACTTC.

The V gene is TRBV5-1, the J gene TRBJ1-1, with D perhaps TRBD1 (5 bases). Between the trimmed V and J ends, which lost 1 base and 6 bases, there was a span of 16 bases. This CDR3 comprises 15 residues. The germline CDR1 and CDR2 sequences are SGHRS and YFSETQ. CDR3 sequence reads: CASSLSLATGAEAFF. CDR3 DNA: TGCGCCAGCAGCTTGTCTCTGGCAACGGGGGCTGAAGCTTTCTTT.

The chain's CDR3 is CASSLFTIGRSKLFF. The DNA of the CDR3 is TGTGCCAGCAGCTTATTCACTATCGGCAGGTCGAAACTGTTTTTT. This chain joins TRBV7-2 and TRBJ1-4; D remains ambiguous. The CDR3 sequence is 15 residues long. In germline, CDR1 is SGHTA, CDR2 FQGNSA. Trimming took 2 bases from V and 11 from J, leaving 18 bases between them.

The chain is built from TRBV4-1 and TRBJ2-7; D uncertain. Trimming left V 0 bases short and J 6 bases short, with 12 bases between. The CDR3 is 14 amino acids. CDR1 and CDR2 (germline): MGHRA, YSYEKL. CDR3 region: CASSQEGGLAEQYF. Written as DNA, the CDR3 is TGCGCCAGCAGCCAAGAAGGCGGTCTGGCCGAGCAGTACTTC.

The chain recombines TRBV30 with TRBJ2-3; D is uncertain. The germline CDR1 and CDR2 sequences are GTSNPN and SVGIG (reference sequence). The CDR3 length is 12 residues. Trimming pared 3 bases from V and 5 bases from J, leaving 9 bases between. DNA of the CDR3: TGTGCCTGGAGGGGTACTAAAGATACGCAGTATTTT. It encodes CAWRGTKDTQYF.

The genes are TRBV25-1 and TRBJ2-1; 10 bases are shared with TRBD2. This CDR3 has 15 residues. V was clipped by 4 bases and J by 3 bases; unmatched bases: 3. Germline lookup yields CDR1 MGHDK and CDR2 SYGVNS. The CDR3 region is CASSASSGSYNEQFF. DNA for the CDR3: TGTGCCAGCAGTGCGTCTAGCGGGAGCTACAATGAGCAGTTCTTC.

The V call is TRBV6-1, the J call TRBJ2-7; D possibly corresponds to TRBD2 (6 bases). This CDR3 has 18 residues. V was pared by 6 bases and J by 0 bases, with 24 bases between. Germline V gene data show CDR1 as MNHNS and CDR2 as SASEGT. CDR3 region: CASRPSWAGTSISYEQYF. The CDR3 nucleotides read TGTGCCAGCAGACCCAGTTGGGCCGGGACTTCAATCTCCTACGAGCAGTACTTC.

The rearrangement uses TRBV20-1 and TRBJ1-5, with 8 bases lining up with TRBD1. The germline V gene encodes CDR1 DFQATT and CDR2 SNEGSKA (reference sequence). With 6 bases clipped from V and 0 bases from J, the junction kept 7 bases outside the gene matches. The CDR3 extends over 15 amino acids. The CDR3 protein is CSALMGQVSNQPQHF. CDR3 bases: TGCAGTGCCCTAATGGGACAGGTTAGCAATCAGCCCCAGCATTTT.

The CDR3 here is CSVGLTANTGELFF. The CDR3 coding sequence is TGCAGCGTTGGTCTCACTGCGAACACCGGGGAGCTGTTTTTT. V and J are TRBV29-1 and TRBJ2-2; D uncertain. Germline-derived CDR1 and CDR2 are SQVTM and ANQGSEA. The CDR3 loop spans 14 amino acids. Trimming cost V 4 bases and J 0 bases, with 9 bases left between them.

The chain joins TRBV28 to TRBJ2-3; D perhaps matches TRBD1 (8 bases). Germline V gene lookup returns CDR1 MDHEN and CDR2 SYDVKM. The ends were cut back, 6 bases at V and 6 bases at J, with 10 bases in the middle. The CDR3 contains 12 residues. CDR3 nucleotide sequence: TGTGCCAGCAGACAGGGGGGGGATACGCAGTATTTT. This sequence encodes CASRQGGDTQYF.

This rearrangement joins TRBV20-1 to TRBJ2-4; D remains unclear. The CDR3 has 14 amino acids. The V gene lost 6 bases and the J gene lost 7 bases, with 19 bases spanning the gap. CDR1 and CDR2 from the germline V gene are DFQATT and SNEGSKA (reference sequence). CDR3 region: CSATSVGMGNIQYF. The CDR3 bases are TGCAGTGCAACGTCCGTAGGGATGGGGAACATTCAGTACTTC.

In this sample, this clonotype turned up once. V usage is TRBV29-1 and J usage is TRBJ1-3, with unresolved D. Trimming pared 3 bases from V and 0 bases from J, leaving 6 bases between. The CDR3 has 13 residues. The germline gives CDR1 SQVTM, CDR2 ANQGSEA. CDR3 nucleotides: TGCAGCGTTGAGACGAGCTCTGGAAACACCATATATTTT. This sequence encodes CSVETSSGNTIYF.

The chain combines TRBV7-2 with TRBJ2-3, with 8 bases matching TRBD1. Germline V gene lookup returns CDR1 SGHTA and CDR2 FQGNSA. The CDR3 is 16 residues long. After removal of 4 bases from V and 6 bases from J, the junction contained 12 bases not matched to a gene. The CDR3 DNA sequence: TGTGCCAGCAGCTCCCAGGGGGCTTCGGGGCCCGATACGCAGTATTTT. This codes for CASSSQGASGPDTQYF.

The V and J genes are TRBV7-8 and TRBJ2-7; 7 nucleotides agree with TRBD2. Germline lookup yields CDR1 SGHVS and CDR2 FQNEAQ. The CDR3 has 14 amino acids. The V gene end was trimmed by 8 bases and the J gene end by 4 bases; junction bases not matched to a gene: 11. CDR3 bases: TGTGCCAGCTCAACTGGCGGGAGCGTTTACGAGCAGTACTTC. This encodes CASSTGGSVYEQYF.

This sequence joins TRBV25-1 and TRBJ1-5, with D unresolved. Between the trimmed V and J ends, which lost 2 bases and 5 bases, there was a span of 16 bases. The length of the CDR3 is 16 residues. Germline CDR1 MGHDK, CDR2 SYGVNS. CDR3 sequence: CASSEQNHTSDQPQHF. CDR3 bases: TGTGCCAGCAGTGAACAGAACCATACTTCAGATCAGCCCCAGCATTTT. Full variable domain (outside the CDR3, taken from reference TRBV25-1 and TRBJ1-5): EADIYQTPRYLVIGTGKKITLECSQTMGHDKMYWYQQDPGMELHLIHYSYGVNSTEKGDLSSESTVSRIRTEHFPLTLESARPSHTSQYLCASSEQNHTSDQPQHFGDGTRLSIL.